This T cell receptor (beta chain) originates from a study of cytomegalovirus exposure and HLA in healthy donors. The CDR3 is made up of 13 amino acids. V was clipped by 11 bases and J by 3 bases, with 14 bases between them. Germline CDR1 MNHNS, CDR2 SASEGT. A word on this clone: Its cognate antigen is unknown.

The primer mix had 60 Vbeta and 13 Jbeta primers. Clones were read by immunoSEQ multiplex PCR, and TCRdb kept only the in-frame ones, dropping some. The sample has around 110,000 clones. Study results and caveats: Differences between HLA loci emerged in a later analysis of TCR association rates, with DRB1 most and HLA-C fewest. Earlier analysis yielded a pattern in which most TCR beta V segments were productive about 87% or about 30% of the time.

The sequence was collected from a man aged 25 to 40 in good health and CMV-seronegative. This chain uses TRBV6-1 with TRBJ1-3; D might be TRBD1 (5 bases). The sample taken for sequencing was PBMCs. CDR3 coding DNA: TGTGCCTCAGGGAGGGAATTTGGAAACACCATATATTTT. It yields the protein CASGREFGNTIYF.